These 31 T cell receptor beta chains came from one sample sequenced in a study of blood T cell repertoires in COVID-19. Method: immunoSEQ multiplex PCR; TCRdb's copy keeps in-frame clones and lacks some. The sample contains 55,000 to 65,000 clones, around 79% of which appear only once. Sample: peripheral blood. Receptors were obtained from a man in his sixties with acute or convalescent COVID-19.

The V call is TRBV28, the J call TRBJ2-4, with 7 bases matching TRBD1. CDR1 MDHEN and CDR2 SYDVKM come from the germline V gene. The junction had 10 bases not matched to a gene; V was cut back by 7 bases and J by 7 bases. The CDR3 length is 14 residues. CDR3 in amino acids: CASIPGQSRNIQYF. The CDR3 nucleotides read TGTGCCAGCATACCGGGACAGAGCAGGAACATTCAGTACTTC.

Notes on this clone: Germline is not matched at one junction end, which may reflect a read error. Here the CDR3 reads CASSLAGDTEAFF. CDR3 bases: TGTGCCAGCAGCTTAGCGGGGGACACCGAAGCTTTCTTT. The J gene is TRBJ1-1, the V gene TRBV7-2; weak D call: TRBD1 (6 bases). Germline V lookup: CDR1 SGHTA, CDR2 FQGNSA. The CDR3 consists of 13 residues. The complete variable domain, with remaining parts taken from reference TRBV7-2 and TRBJ1-1, reads GAGVSQSPSNKVTEKGKDVELRCDPISGHTALYWYRQSLGQGLEFLIYFQGNSAPDKSGLPSDRFSAERTGGSVSTLTIQRTQQEDSAVYLCASSLAGDTEAFFGQGTRLTVV.

This sequence joins TRBV3-1 (or the pseudogene TRBV3-2) and TRBJ1-6; 8 nucleotides match TRBD1. The V gene's germline CDR1 is LGHDT and CDR2 YNNKEL (reference sequence). This CDR3 contains 16 residues. Trimming removed 5 bases from V and 7 bases from J; junction bases left unmatched: 10. CDR3 protein: CASSSIRDRNNSPLHF. The CDR3 DNA sequence: TGTGCCAGCAGCTCAATCCGGGACAGGAACAATTCACCCCTCCACTTT.

V usage is TRBV28 and J usage is TRBJ2-4, with D perhaps TRBD1 (5 bases). The CDR3 runs to 15 residues. The germline V gene has CDR1 MDHEN and CDR2 SYDVKM. V lost 6 bases, J lost 0 bases, and 12 bases lay in between. CDR3: CASSPEQAAKNIQYF. The CDR3, as DNA: TGTGCCAGCAGCCCTGAACAGGCAGCCAAAAACATTCAGTACTTC.

The chain combines TRBV29-1 with TRBJ2-1; 7 bases agree with TRBD1. Germline CDR1 is SQVTM and CDR2 is ANQGSEA. The CDR3 is 13 residues long. V shed 4 bases, J shed 4 bases, and the junction held 4 bases outside the gene matches. In DNA, the CDR3 is TGCAGCGTTGGGGCAGGGGGATACAATGAGCAGTTCTTC. It specifies CSVGAGGYNEQFF.

The chain links TRBV15 to TRBJ2-7; no reliable D call. Trimming took off 5 bases at V and 5 bases at J, with 13 bases between the two ends. The V gene's germline CDR1 is LNHNV and CDR2 YYDKDF (reference sequence). The length of the CDR3 is 13 residues. CDR3 loop: CATSVMSGDEQYF. For the CDR3, the DNA is TGTGCCACCAGCGTAATGTCAGGCGACGAGCAGTACTTC.

The CDR3 reads CASSTGNDEQFF. The DNA of the CDR3 is TGCGCCAGCAGCACAGGGAATGATGAGCAGTTCTTC. V and J are TRBV10-2 and TRBJ2-1, with D tentatively TRBD1 (6 bases). Germline V gene lookup returns CDR1 WSHSY and CDR2 SAAADI. V was shortened by 6 bases and J by 8 bases, with 11 bases between the two germline ends. The CDR3 extends over 12 amino acids.

The chain links TRBV7-8 to TRBJ1-1; D unresolved. This CDR3 region has 13 residues. Deletions cut 4 bases from V and 8 bases from J, with 14 bases between. Germline values: CDR1 SGHVS, CDR2 FQNEAQ. CDR3 sequence reads: CASSSRFRREAFF. CDR3 DNA sequence: TGTGCCAGCAGCTCGAGGTTTAGAAGGGAAGCTTTCTTT.

The J gene is TRBJ2-7, the V gene TRBV27, with 8 bases lining up with TRBD2. CDR3 size: 16 residues. Looked up from germline, CDR1 is MNHEY and CDR2 is SMNVEV (reference sequence). V was clipped by 6 bases and J by 0 bases; unmatched bases: 10. CDR3 bases: TGTGCCAGCAGCCCCCCGCGGGGGGTTAGCTCCTACGAGCAGTACTTC. Translation gives CASSPPRGVSSYEQYF.

The gene calls are TRBV16 and TRBJ2-1; 12 bases agree with TRBD2. The J segment lost 4 bases and the V segment lost 4 bases, leaving 5 bases of the junction unmatched. CDR3 length: 16 amino acids. The germline V gene encodes CDR1 KGHSY and CDR2 FQNENV. The CDR3 reads CASSPLAGGPYNEQFF. The CDR3 DNA reads TGTGCCAGCAGCCCCCTAGCGGGAGGGCCATACAATGAGCAGTTCTTC.

This chain connects TRBV29-1 to TRBJ2-7; 8 bases are a match to TRBD1. The germline V gene encodes CDR1 SQVTM and CDR2 ANQGSEA. The CDR3 spans 15 residues. Trimming at V came to 6 bases and at J to 6 bases, leaving 16 bases not matched to a gene. Here the CDR3 reads CSVLKWAGGAVEQYF. Here the CDR3 DNA reads TGCAGCGTCCTTAAGTGGGCAGGGGGCGCGGTCGAGCAGTACTTC.

V usage is TRBV7-9 and J usage is TRBJ2-5; 9 bases map to TRBD1. The germline V gene encodes CDR1 SEHNR and CDR2 FQNEAQ (reference sequence). The CDR3 totals 17 residues. J was trimmed by 5 bases and V by 4 bases; bases with no gene match: 14. DNA for the CDR3: TGTGCCAGCAGCTCCGGGACAGGGAGGCCCAGTGCCGAGACCCAGTACTTC. This encodes CASSSGTGRPSAETQYF.

The V call is TRBV9, the J call TRBJ1-4; TRBD1 agrees at 8 bases. Germline lookup yields CDR1 SGDLS and CDR2 YYNGEE. This CDR3 comprises 14 residues. With 4 bases clipped from V and 4 bases from J, the junction kept 3 bases outside the gene matches. The CDR3 here is CASSKTGVNEKLFF. CDR3 bases: TGTGCCAGCAGCAAGACAGGGGTTAATGAAAAACTGTTTTTT.

J is TRBJ2-5 and V is TRBV12-5; 7 bases are shared with TRBD1. This CDR3 has 14 amino acids. Trimming cost V 7 bases and J 5 bases; bases outside gene matches: 10. CDR1 and CDR2 from the germline V gene are LGHNT and FRNRAP. Here the CDR3 reads CASAPIGTVETQYF. For the CDR3, the DNA is TGTGCTAGTGCCCCAATCGGGACAGTGGAGACCCAGTACTTC.

The chain employs TRBV28 and TRBJ1-1; TRBD1 is a possible D gene (5 bases). CDR1 and CDR2 from the germline V gene are MDHEN and SYDVKM. Deletions cut 6 bases from V and 4 bases from J, with 12 bases between. The CDR3 contains 13 residues. CDR3 amino acids: CASRGHWGTEAFF. The DNA of the CDR3 is TGTGCCAGCAGAGGACATTGGGGCACTGAAGCTTTCTTT.

V and J are TRBV7-9 and TRBJ1-4, with 7 positions matching TRBD1. V gave up 5 bases and J gave up 7 bases; unmatched junction bases: 7. The CDR3 contains 14 residues. Germline loops: CDR1 SEHNR, CDR2 FQNEAQ (reference sequence). As DNA, the CDR3 is TGTGCCAGCAGCCCCCCGGGACAGACTGAAAAACTGTTTTTT. Translating it yields CASSPPGQTEKLFF.

There are a few counts of this clone. CDR3 sequence: CASSLVTSGYTDTQYF. The CDR3 DNA follows: TGTGCCAGCAGCTTAGTAACTAGCGGATACACAGATACGCAGTATTTT. V gene TRBV11-2 combines with J gene TRBJ2-3, with 8 bases that match TRBD2. CDR1 SGHAT and CDR2 FQNNGV come from the germline V gene. This CDR3 is 16 amino acids long. V was clipped by 1 base and J by 2 bases; unmatched bases: 5.

The chain couples TRBV5-1 to TRBJ2-7; 13 bases line up with TRBD2. Germline V gives CDR1 SGHRS, CDR2 YFSETQ. With V trimmed by 4 bases and J by 6 bases, 10 bases remained unmatched. The CDR3 has 16 residues. This chain's CDR3 is CASSLGTSGAPGEQYF. CDR3 sequence (DNA): TGCGCCAGCAGCCTTGGGACTAGCGGGGCCCCAGGCGAGCAGTACTTC.

The V call is TRBV2, the J call TRBJ2-3, with D possibly TRBD2 on 6 matching bases. This CDR3 has 17 residues. Trimming stripped 5 bases from V and 1 base from J, with 19 bases between. Germline lookup yields CDR1 SNHLY and CDR2 FYNNEI. CDR3 protein: CASSPGWGDVGTDTQYF. In DNA, the CDR3 is TGTGCCAGCAGTCCAGGTTGGGGGGATGTGGGCACAGATACGCAGTATTTT. Full variable domain (missing parts from reference TRBV2 and TRBJ2-3): EPEVTQTPSHQVTQMGQEVILRCVPISNHLYFYWYRQILGQKVEFLVSFYNNEISEKSEIFDDQFSVERPDGSNFTLKIRSTKLEDSAMYFCASSPGWGDVGTDTQYFGPGTRLTVL.

The chain is built from TRBV11-2 and TRBJ2-7, with 9 positions matching TRBD1. Per germline, CDR1 SGHAT and CDR2 FQNNGV. The CDR3 consists of 17 residues. V lost 5 bases, J lost 1 base, and 12 bases stayed unmatched. CDR3 amino acids: CASSQIRGQGSSYEQYF. CDR3 DNA: TGTGCCAGCAGCCAAATACGCGGACAGGGGTCTTCCTACGAGCAGTACTTC.

The chain is built from TRBV4-2 and TRBJ2-7; D might be TRBD2 (6 bases). Trimming stripped 2 bases from V and 0 bases from J, with 17 bases between. This CDR3 is 17 amino acids long. Germline lookup yields CDR1 LGHNA and CDR2 YNFKEQ. In DNA form, the CDR3 reads TGTGCCAGCAGCCAAAATCCTCACCGGGAGAGCTCCTACGAGCAGTACTTC. Translation gives CASSQNPHRESSYEQYF.

The genes are TRBV5-8 and TRBJ2-3; 10 positions agree with TRBD1. Germline V gene lookup returns CDR1 SGHTS and CDR2 YDEGEE. This CDR3 is 15 amino acids long. After removal of 6 bases from V and 6 bases from J, the junction contained 10 bases not matched to a gene. The CDR3 nucleotides read TGTGCCAGCACCAAGGGGACAGGGGCCCCTGATACGCAGTATTTT. As protein: CASTKGTGAPDTQYF.

This sequence joins TRBV24-1 and TRBJ2-3; D uncertain. CDR1 is KGHDR, CDR2 SFDVKD, per germline. CDR3 length: 16 residues. V shed 2 bases and J shed 5 bases, with 16 bases lying between them. CDR3 DNA: TGTGCCACCAGTGATTCGGTCCAAACCCCTCAAGATACGCAGTATTTT. Amino acids: CATSDSVQTPQDTQYF.

The chain has TRBV28 and TRBJ2-4; possibly TRBD2 for D (5 bases). The CDR3 length is 19 residues. CDR1 is MDHEN, CDR2 SYDVKM, per germline. The germline V and J ends were trimmed by 5 bases and 0 bases, with 23 bases remaining between them. The DNA of the CDR3 is TGTGCCAGCAGTCGAAGAGGGATCGCGGATTCTCTAGCCAAAAACATTCAGTACTTC. Amino acids: CASSRRGIADSLAKNIQYF.

The chain is built from TRBV3-1 (or the pseudogene TRBV3-2) and TRBJ1-2, with 8 bases matching TRBD1. Trimming cost V 1 base and J 7 bases; bases outside gene matches: 11. Per the germline V gene, CDR1 is LGHDT and CDR2 is YNNKEL (reference sequence). There are 16 residues in the CDR3. CDR3: CASSQGLQGALGGYTF. Written as DNA, the CDR3 is TGTGCCAGCAGCCAAGGACTTCAGGGGGCATTGGGTGGCTACACCTTC.

This clone was seen a handful of times. The V gene is TRBV10-3, the J gene TRBJ1-5; tentative D call: TRBD1 (6 bases). This CDR3 contains 17 residues. Germline CDR1 reads ENHRY; CDR2 reads SYGVKD. V was cut by 0 bases and J by 5 bases, with 17 bases left in between. The CDR3: CAISESGFGQPYQPQHF. The CDR3 DNA is TGTGCCATCAGTGAGTCTGGTTTCGGACAGCCTTATCAGCCCCAGCATTTT.

This chain links TRBV5-1 with TRBJ2-3; perhaps TRBD1 as D (6 bases). Germline V CDR1 and CDR2: SGHRS, YFSETQ. The CDR3 is 14 amino acids. The V end was cut by 2 bases, the J end by 0 bases, with 7 bases between. CDR3 DNA: TGCGCCAGCAGCTTCACAGGGAGCACAGATACGCAGTATTTT. Amino acid sequence: CASSFTGSTDTQYF.

CDR3 nucleotide sequence: TGCGCCAGCAGCTTGATGTACAGGGTGGGGGAGCAGTACTTC. It codes for CASSLMYRVGEQYF. The rearrangement links TRBV5-1 to TRBJ2-7, with a weak D call TRBD1 (6 bases). The CDR3 runs 14 residues. Trimming pared 1 base from V and 7 bases from J, leaving 15 bases between. Germline CDR1 SGHRS, CDR2 YFSETQ.

This clone has more than one count but fewer than ten. The chain recombines TRBV5-1 with TRBJ1-2, with 7 nucleotides matching TRBD1. Trimming cost V 4 bases and J 4 bases; bases outside gene matches: 13. Germline values: CDR1 SGHRS, CDR2 YFSETQ. This CDR3 comprises 16 residues. In nucleotides, the CDR3 is TGCGCCAGCAGCACCGGGACAGACCCGTATCTCTATGGCTACACCTTC. Protein sequence: CASSTGTDPYLYGYTF. Combining the CDR3 with reference TRBV5-1 and TRBJ1-2 gives the whole variable domain KAGVTQTPRYLIKTRGQQVTLSCSPISGHRSVSWYQQTPGQGLQFLFEYFSETQRNKGNFPGRFSGRQFSNSRSEMNVSTLELGDSALYLCASSTGTDPYLYGYTFGSGTRLTVV.

This chain joins TRBV20-1 and TRBJ1-2; TRBD1 is a possible D gene (5 bases). Germline assignment: CDR1 DFQATT and CDR2 SNEGSKA (reference sequence). The V end was cut by 6 bases, the J end by 6 bases, with 11 bases between. There are 11 residues in the CDR3. The DNA for the CDR3 is TGCAGTGCCGCGGGACGAGATGGCTACACCTTC. Its translation: CSAAGRDGYTF.

V usage is TRBV3-1 (or the pseudogene TRBV3-2) and J usage is TRBJ1-1; TRBD1 might be the D (5 bases). CDR3 length: 17 residues. CDR1 is LGHDT and CDR2 is YNNKEL in the germline V gene (reference sequence). V was shortened by 5 bases and J by 4 bases, with 23 bases between the two germline ends. The CDR3, as DNA: TGTGCCAGCAGCTTTTTAGGATATTGGGGCGGGGGCACTGAAGCTTTCTTT. Protein product: CASSFLGYWGGGTEAFF.